The 30 T cell receptor beta chains below all came from one sample that was sequenced in a study of cytomegalovirus exposure and HLA in healthy donors (dated by TCRdb to the late 2010s). The library was generated by the immunoSEQ multiplex PCR assay. For the multiplex PCR, a mixture combining 60 forward primers for TCR Vbeta segments and 13 reverse primers for TCR Jbeta segments was used. Drawn from immuneACCESS, this table holds only the in-frame rearrangements with V and J called that TCRdb kept. Clones are partly lost; checked studies trace under half to an unresolved V gene and leave the rest unexplained. This sample is represented by fewer than 200,000 clones; about 76% of them were singletons. 7.4% of the sample comes from the top ten. Specimen: PBMCs. The source is a male donor in good health and CMV-seropositive.

In this sample, this clone turned up once. The chain employs TRBV18 and TRBJ2-3; 9 bases line up with TRBD2. V lost 5 bases, J lost 6 bases, and 12 bases stayed unmatched. CDR3 length: 16 amino acids. In germline, CDR1 is KGHSH, CDR2 LQKENI. The CDR3, as DNA: TGTGCCAGCTCAGCCTCCGGTAGCGGGAGAGGGGATACGCAGTATTTT. It yields the protein CASSASGSGRGDTQYF.

The genes are TRBV5-1 and TRBJ1-6; 7 bases match TRBD1. Germline assignment: CDR1 SGHRS and CDR2 YFSETQ. With 1 base clipped from V and 6 bases from J, the junction kept 4 bases outside the gene matches. The CDR3 consists of 15 residues. CDR3 residues: CASSLFGDSNSPLHF. The CDR3 coding sequence is TGCGCCAGCAGCTTGTTTGGGGACAGTAATTCACCCCTCCACTTT.

This clone was picked up a small number of times. The chain uses TRBV5-4 and TRBJ2-5; no clear D gene. CDR1 and CDR2 (germline): SGHNT, YYREEE (reference sequence). Between the trimmed V and J ends, which lost 2 bases and 4 bases, there was a span of 12 bases. CDR3 length: 14 residues. CDR3 nucleotides: TGTGCCAGCAGCTTTGACTTAACCGGAGAGACCCAGTACTTC. It encodes CASSFDLTGETQYF.

The chain recombines TRBV5-4 with TRBJ2-1, with 11 bases that match TRBD2. The V gene's germline CDR1 is SGHNT and CDR2 YYREEE (reference sequence). This CDR3 region has 15 residues. J gave up 4 bases and V 2 bases, and 2 bases lay outside the gene matches. The CDR3 DNA sequence: TGTGCCAGCAGCTTACTAGCGGGGGAGTACAATGAGCAGTTCTTC. Translation: CASSLLAGEYNEQFF.

This chain uses TRBV10-2 with TRBJ2-5; possibly TRBD2 for D (6 bases). Trimming removed 7 bases from V and 4 bases from J, with 19 bases in between. Germline loops: CDR1 WSHSY, CDR2 SAAADI. This CDR3 spans 15 amino acids. As DNA, the CDR3 is TGCGCCAGCAACTTTCCGGGACTGGGGATAGAGACCCAGTACTTC. Amino acid sequence: CASNFPGLGIETQYF.

The rearrangement uses TRBV13 and TRBJ2-3; D possibly corresponds to TRBD2 (5 bases). The germline gives CDR1 PRHDT, CDR2 FYEKMQ (reference sequence). The CDR3 sequence is 14 residues long. Trimming removed 5 bases from V and 7 bases from J, with 16 bases in between. This chain's CDR3 is CASSPTGLAHTQYF. CDR3 sequence (DNA): TGTGCCAGCAGCCCAACTGGACTGGCCCATACGCAGTATTTT.

The V and J genes are TRBV4-3 and TRBJ2-1, with 7 bases fitting TRBD2. The CDR3 is made up of 16 amino acids. J was trimmed by 4 bases and V by 1 base; bases with no gene match: 7. Germline CDR1 LGHNA, CDR2 YSLEER. The DNA for the CDR3 is TGCGCCAGCAGCCAAGTAGGTGGGGGGGATTACAATGAGCAGTTCTTC. It yields the protein CASSQVGGGDYNEQFF.

V usage is TRBV4-1 and J usage is TRBJ1-1, with a tentative D call TRBD1 (6 bases). The CDR3 loop spans 14 amino acids. Germline-derived CDR1 and CDR2 are MGHRA and YSYEKL. V was cut by 1 base and J by 6 bases, with 12 bases left in between. CDR3 sequence reads: CASSQGGRKAEAFF. Written as DNA, the CDR3 is TGCGCCAGCAGCCAAGGGGGGCGCAAGGCTGAAGCTTTCTTT.

This clone was seen only a few times. The chain carries TRBV2 and TRBJ2-7, with D maybe TRBD1 (6 bases). Trimming removed 8 bases at V and 4 bases at J, with 18 bases between. The germline gives CDR1 SNHLY, CDR2 FYNNEI. The CDR3 extends over 14 amino acids. This CDR3 reads CASRYTGFIYEQYF. The CDR3 coding sequence is TGTGCCAGCCGGTACACAGGGTTCATTTACGAGCAGTACTTC.

The chain recombines TRBV10-3 with TRBJ1-1, with D possibly TRBD1 on 5 matching bases. Per the germline V gene, CDR1 is ENHRY and CDR2 is SYGVKD. This CDR3 is 14 amino acids long. The ends were cut back, 4 bases at V and 0 bases at J, with 9 bases in the middle. CDR3 bases: TGTGCCATCAGTGTGACAGAAATGAACACTGAAGCTTTCTTT. Protein sequence: CAISVTEMNTEAFF.

The V and J genes are TRBV7-9 and TRBJ1-4; 7 bases are a match to TRBD1. This CDR3 region has 15 residues. With V trimmed by 7 bases and J by 3 bases, 8 bases remained unmatched. Germline assignment: CDR1 SEHNR and CDR2 FQNEAQ (reference sequence). The CDR3: CASTERQGANEKLFF. The CDR3 DNA reads as TGTGCCAGCACCGAAAGACAGGGTGCTAATGAAAAACTGTTTTTT.

V is TRBV2 and J is TRBJ2-5; a weak D match, TRBD2 (7 bases). Germline V gene sequence: CDR1 SNHLY, CDR2 FYNNEI. The CDR3 has 15 amino acids. V was pared by 5 bases and J by 5 bases, with 18 bases between. The CDR3 here is CASSLEAGRGETQYF. Here the CDR3 DNA reads TGTGCCAGCAGTTTAGAAGCGGGGAGGGGGGAGACCCAGTACTTC.

This rearrangement joins TRBV11-1 to TRBJ2-5, with a tentative D call TRBD1 (6 bases). This CDR3 region has 19 residues. Trimming left V 3 bases short and J 4 bases short, with 27 bases between. Looked up from germline, CDR1 is SGHAT and CDR2 is FQDESV (reference sequence). CDR3 in DNA: TGTGCCAGCAGCTTCGACAGGACGGGCGCTTCAGGTGGTGGAGAGACCCAGTACTTC. Amino acids: CASSFDRTGASGGGETQYF.

This clone was found once. This chain connects TRBV4-1 to TRBJ1-2, with 8 positions matching TRBD1. The CDR3 loop spans 15 amino acids. Germline V CDR1 and CDR2: MGHRA, YSYEKL. J gave up 4 bases and V 4 bases, and 8 bases lay outside the gene matches. Here the CDR3 reads CASSRVPGTGYGYTF. The CDR3 region has the DNA TGCGCCAGCAGCCGAGTTCCAGGGACAGGCTATGGCTACACCTTC.

With regard to this clone: At one end, the junction sequence differs from germline, possibly due to a read error. V is TRBV7-7 and J is TRBJ2-3; D ambiguous. CDR3 size: 13 residues. Germline assignment: CDR1 SSHAT and CDR2 FNYEAQ (reference sequence). This chain's CDR3 is CASSLGRTDTQYF. The DNA for the CDR3 is TGTGCTAGCAGCTTAGGCCGGACAGATACGCAGTATTTT.

The V gene is TRBV6-5, the J gene TRBJ1-1; TRBD1 might be the D (6 bases). V lost 6 bases to trimming and J lost 1 base, with 15 bases between them. Germline-derived CDR1 and CDR2 are MNHEY and SVGAGI. This CDR3 is built from 15 residues. The CDR3: CASSRLRGQNTEAFF. The CDR3 DNA sequence: TGTGCCAGCAGCCGCCTACGGGGACAGAACACTGAAGCTTTCTTT.

J is TRBJ2-2 and V is TRBV10-3, with 16 positions matching TRBD2. Looked up from germline, CDR1 is ENHRY and CDR2 is SYGVKD. Trimming cost V 8 bases and J 6 bases; bases outside gene matches: 6. The CDR3 loop spans 16 amino acids. CDR3 bases: TGTGCCATCGCGACCGGGACTAGCGGGGGGGCCGGGGAGCTGTTTTTT. Its translation is CAIATGTSGGAGELFF.

This clone was observed a handful of times. V is TRBV30 and J is TRBJ1-4; possibly TRBD1 for D (5 bases). Germline V CDR1 and CDR2: GTSNPN, SVGIG (reference sequence). Between the trimmed V and J ends, which lost 0 bases and 7 bases, there was a span of 18 bases. The CDR3 loop spans 16 amino acids. CDR3 sequence reads: CAWSVKSRAAGEKLFF. The CDR3, as DNA: TGTGCCTGGAGTGTAAAGAGCAGGGCAGCTGGTGAAAAACTGTTTTTT.

J is TRBJ1-4 and V is TRBV5-5; no reliable D call. Trimming removed 2 bases from V and 7 bases from J, with 12 bases in between. The CDR3 totals 14 residues. Germline-derived CDR1 and CDR2 are SGHKS and YYEKEE (reference sequence). CDR3 nucleotide sequence: TGTGCCAGCAGCTTTCAATTCGGGAGTGAAAAACTGTTTTTT. This codes for CASSFQFGSEKLFF.

The count of this clone is one. V and J are TRBV5-8 and TRBJ1-5; D ambiguous. The CDR3 contains 15 residues. Germline V lookup: CDR1 SGHTS, CDR2 YDEGEE. V dropped 4 bases and J dropped 0 bases, with 11 bases sitting between them. The CDR3 nucleotides read TGTGCCAGCAGCACGGGTCCGGGTAGCAATCAGCCCCAGCATTTT. Translated: CASSTGPGSNQPQHF.

CDR3 bases: TGTGCCTGGAGTGATCAGGGGGAGACAGCCCTGCCGGGGCAGTACTTC. It translates to CAWSDQGETALPGQYF. The rearrangement joins TRBV30 to TRBJ2-7; the match to TRBD1 covers 7 bases. This CDR3 is 16 amino acids long. The V and J ends lost 1 base and 9 bases, in that order; junction bases with no gene match: 18. The V gene's germline CDR1 is GTSNPN and CDR2 SVGIG (reference sequence).

V is TRBV2 and J is TRBJ1-2; D may be TRBD1 (5 bases). The V gene's germline CDR1 is SNHLY and CDR2 FYNNEI. The CDR3 spans 14 residues. The V end lost 2 bases, the J end lost 8 bases, and 15 bases lay between the germline ends. The CDR3 is CASSEFRFGGGYTF. The CDR3 bases are TGTGCCAGCAGTGAATTCAGGTTCGGGGGAGGCTACACCTTC.

The chain employs TRBV27 and TRBJ1-1, with 8 bases identical to TRBD1. There are 15 residues in the CDR3. Losses at the gene ends were 5 bases for V and 7 bases for J; bases not matched to a gene: 12. CDR1 is MNHEY and CDR2 is SMNVEV in the germline V gene (reference sequence). The CDR3 reads CASSPHPQGVVEAFF. The CDR3 DNA reads TGTGCCAGCAGTCCACACCCACAGGGGGTGGTTGAAGCTTTCTTT.

This chain links TRBV5-1 with TRBJ1-1; TRBD1 agrees at 7 bases. Germline V gene lookup returns CDR1 SGHRS and CDR2 YFSETQ. The J segment lost 3 bases and the V segment lost 2 bases, leaving 10 bases of the junction unmatched. The length of the CDR3 is 16 residues. This CDR3 reads CASSFRDSLRDTEAFF. CDR3 DNA: TGCGCCAGCAGCTTCCGGGACAGCCTACGGGACACTGAAGCTTTCTTT.

CDR3 sequence (DNA): TGTGCCAGCAGTGAATTGACAGTAGTCATGAACACTGAAGCTTTCTTT. This translates into CASSELTVVMNTEAFF. The J gene is TRBJ1-1, the V gene TRBV25-1, with a possible D match to TRBD1 (5 bases). CDR3 size: 16 residues. Between the trimmed V and J ends, which lost 1 base and 0 bases, there was a span of 12 bases. CDR1 and CDR2 (germline): MGHDK, SYGVNS.

The rearrangement uses TRBV10-3 and TRBJ1-4; D might be TRBD1 (6 bases). CDR3 size: 13 residues. Trimming removed 8 bases from V and 4 bases from J, with 11 bases in between. Germline loops: CDR1 ENHRY, CDR2 SYGVKD. CDR3 sequence reads: CAIHRDLNEKLFF. Written as DNA, the CDR3 is TGTGCCATCCACAGGGACCTTAATGAAAAACTGTTTTTT.

The genes are TRBV4-2 and TRBJ2-1, with 8 bases identical to TRBD2. The CDR3 is made up of 15 amino acids. Per the germline V gene, CDR1 is LGHNA and CDR2 is YNFKEQ. The J segment lost 9 bases and the V segment lost 4 bases, leaving 11 bases of the junction unmatched. DNA for the CDR3: TGTGCCAGCAGCCCTTACCGGGGGGGCCGAGGTGAGCAGTTCTTC. It yields the protein CASSPYRGGRGEQFF.

The rearrangement links TRBV10-2 to TRBJ1-1; 10 bases line up with TRBD1. The germline V gene encodes CDR1 WSHSY and CDR2 SAAADI. With V trimmed by 4 bases and J by 2 bases, 4 bases remained unmatched. The CDR3 spans 15 residues. The CDR3 loop is CASSGDRGYNTEAFF. For the CDR3, the DNA is TGCGCCAGCAGTGGGGACAGGGGCTATAACACTGAAGCTTTCTTT.

This sequence joins TRBV6-5 and TRBJ1-5; the match to TRBD1 covers 8 bases. J was trimmed by 5 bases and V by 2 bases; bases with no gene match: 2. Germline V CDR1 and CDR2: MNHEY, SVGAGI. The CDR3 is 14 amino acids. CDR3 sequence reads: CASSYVQGDQPQHF. Written as DNA, the CDR3 is TGTGCCAGCAGTTACGTACAGGGGGATCAGCCCCAGCATTTT.

The genes are TRBV27 and TRBJ2-3; the match to TRBD2 covers 12 bases. The CDR3 totals 16 residues. J gave up 4 bases and V 6 bases, and 8 bases lay outside the gene matches. Germline CDR1 reads MNHEY; CDR2 reads SMNVEV (reference sequence). The CDR3 DNA reads as TGTGCCAGCAGAAAACTAGCGGGGGGCCATCCAGATACGCAGTATTTT. It specifies CASRKLAGGHPDTQYF.